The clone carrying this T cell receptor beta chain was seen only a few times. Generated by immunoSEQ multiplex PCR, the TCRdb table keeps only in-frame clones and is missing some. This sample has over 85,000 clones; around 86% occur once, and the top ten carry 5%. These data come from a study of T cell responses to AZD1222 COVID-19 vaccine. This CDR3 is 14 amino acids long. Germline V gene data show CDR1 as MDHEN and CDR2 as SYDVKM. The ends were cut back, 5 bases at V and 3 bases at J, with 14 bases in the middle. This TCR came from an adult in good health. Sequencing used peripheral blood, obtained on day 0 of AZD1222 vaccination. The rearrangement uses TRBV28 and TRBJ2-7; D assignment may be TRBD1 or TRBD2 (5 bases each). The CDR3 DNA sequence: TGTGCCAGCAGTGGTTCCGGGACCATCTACGAGCAGTACTTC. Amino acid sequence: CASSGSGTIYEQYF.